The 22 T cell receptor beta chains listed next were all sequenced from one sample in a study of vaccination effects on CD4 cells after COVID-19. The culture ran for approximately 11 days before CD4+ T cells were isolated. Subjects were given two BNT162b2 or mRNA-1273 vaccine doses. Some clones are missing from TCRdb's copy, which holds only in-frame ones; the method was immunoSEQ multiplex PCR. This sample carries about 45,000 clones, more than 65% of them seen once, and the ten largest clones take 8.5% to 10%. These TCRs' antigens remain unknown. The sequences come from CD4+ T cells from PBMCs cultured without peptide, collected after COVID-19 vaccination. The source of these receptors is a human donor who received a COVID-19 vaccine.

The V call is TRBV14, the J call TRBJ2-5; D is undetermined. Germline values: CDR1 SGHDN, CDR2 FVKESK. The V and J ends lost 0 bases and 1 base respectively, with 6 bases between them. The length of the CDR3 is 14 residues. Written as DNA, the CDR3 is TGTGCCAGCAGCCAAGACAGCGTCCAAGAGACCCAGTACTTC. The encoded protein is CASSQDSVQETQYF.

CDR3 residues: CASSVGSGGVGALNTEAFF. CDR3 nucleotide sequence: TGTGCCAGCAGCGTAGGGTCAGGGGGCGTGGGAGCCTTGAACACTGAAGCTTTCTTT. The J gene is TRBJ1-1, the V gene TRBV9, with 8 bases lining up with TRBD1. This CDR3 has 19 residues. Looked up from germline, CDR1 is SGDLS and CDR2 is YYNGEE. V was clipped by 0 bases and J by 0 bases; unmatched bases: 13.

In DNA form, the CDR3 reads TGCGCCAGCAGCTTGGGGGTAGTCGGGGGCGGACCTTACAATGAGCAGTTCTTC. This translates into CASSLGVVGGGPYNEQFF. V gene TRBV5-1 combines with J gene TRBJ2-1; perhaps D is TRBD1 or TRBD2 (6 bases each). The V end lost 0 bases, the J end lost 4 bases, and 20 bases lay between the germline ends. The CDR3 contains 18 residues. Germline V lookup: CDR1 SGHRS, CDR2 YFSETQ. Filled out from reference TRBV5-1 and TRBJ2-1, the complete variable domain reads KAGVTQTPRYLIKTRGQQVTLSCSPISGHRSVSWYQQTPGQGLQFLFEYFSETQRNKGNFPGRFSGRQFSNSRSEMNVSTLELGDSALYLCASSLGVVGGGPYNEQFFGPGTRLTVL.

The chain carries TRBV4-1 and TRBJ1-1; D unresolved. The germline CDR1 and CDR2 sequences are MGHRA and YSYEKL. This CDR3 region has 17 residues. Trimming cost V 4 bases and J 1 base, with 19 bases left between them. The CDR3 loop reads CASSLVVLRLANTEAFF. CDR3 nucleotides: TGCGCCAGCAGCCTCGTAGTATTGAGACTGGCGAACACTGAAGCTTTCTTT.

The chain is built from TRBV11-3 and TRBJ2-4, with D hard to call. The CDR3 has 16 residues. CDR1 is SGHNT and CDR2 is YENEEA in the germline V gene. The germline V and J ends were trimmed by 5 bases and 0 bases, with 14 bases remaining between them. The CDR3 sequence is CASSPYPILAKNIQYF. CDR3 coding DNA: TGTGCCAGCAGCCCCTACCCAATCTTAGCCAAAAACATTCAGTACTTC.

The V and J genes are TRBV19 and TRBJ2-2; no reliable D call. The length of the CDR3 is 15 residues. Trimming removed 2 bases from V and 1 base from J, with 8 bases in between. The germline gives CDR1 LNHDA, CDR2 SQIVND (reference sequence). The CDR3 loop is CASSITPVNTGELFF. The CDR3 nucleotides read TGTGCCAGTAGTATAACCCCCGTGAACACCGGGGAGCTGTTTTTT.

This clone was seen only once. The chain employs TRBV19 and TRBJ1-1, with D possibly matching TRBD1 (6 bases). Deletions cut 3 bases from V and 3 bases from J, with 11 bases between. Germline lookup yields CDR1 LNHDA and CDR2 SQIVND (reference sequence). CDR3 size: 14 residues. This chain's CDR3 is CASSIGQTYTEAFF. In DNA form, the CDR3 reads TGTGCCAGTAGTATCGGACAGACCTACACTGAAGCTTTCTTT.

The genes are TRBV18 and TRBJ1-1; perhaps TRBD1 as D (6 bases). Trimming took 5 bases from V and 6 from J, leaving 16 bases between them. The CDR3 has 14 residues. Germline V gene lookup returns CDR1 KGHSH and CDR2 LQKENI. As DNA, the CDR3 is TGTGCCAGCTCAACGGGAGGCGGACAGTCTGAAGCTTTCTTT. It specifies CASSTGGGQSEAFF. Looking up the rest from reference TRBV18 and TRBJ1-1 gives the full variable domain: NAGVMQNPRHLVRRRGQEARLRCSPMKGHSHVYWYRQLPEEGLKFMVYLQKENIIDESGMPKERFSAEFPKEGPSILRIQQVVRGDSAAYFCASSTGGGQSEAFFGQGTRLTVV.

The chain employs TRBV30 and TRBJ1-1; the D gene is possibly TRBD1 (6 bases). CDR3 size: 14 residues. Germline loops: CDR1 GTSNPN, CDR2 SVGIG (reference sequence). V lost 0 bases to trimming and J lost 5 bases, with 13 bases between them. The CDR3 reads CAWSVAWGRTEAFF. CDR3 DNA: TGTGCCTGGAGTGTGGCTTGGGGGCGTACTGAAGCTTTCTTT. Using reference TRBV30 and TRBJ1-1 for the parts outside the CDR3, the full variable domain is SQTIHQWPATLVQPVGSPLSLECTVEGTSNPNLYWYRQAAGRGLQLLFYSVGIGQISSEVPQNLSASRPQDRQFILSSKKLLLSDSGFYLCAWSVAWGRTEAFFGQGTRLTVV.

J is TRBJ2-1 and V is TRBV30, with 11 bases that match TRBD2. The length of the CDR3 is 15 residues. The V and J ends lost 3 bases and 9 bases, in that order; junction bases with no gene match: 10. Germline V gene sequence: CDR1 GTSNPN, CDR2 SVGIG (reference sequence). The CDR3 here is CAWRVAGGPLVEQFF. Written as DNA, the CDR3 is TGTGCCTGGAGGGTAGCGGGGGGGCCATTGGTTGAGCAGTTCTTC.

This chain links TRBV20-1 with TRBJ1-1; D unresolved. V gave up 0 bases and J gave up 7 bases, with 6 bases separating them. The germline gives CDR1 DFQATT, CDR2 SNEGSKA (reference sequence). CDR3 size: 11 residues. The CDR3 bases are TGCAGTGCTAGAGATCTAGTTGAAGCTTTCTTT. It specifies CSARDLVEAFF.

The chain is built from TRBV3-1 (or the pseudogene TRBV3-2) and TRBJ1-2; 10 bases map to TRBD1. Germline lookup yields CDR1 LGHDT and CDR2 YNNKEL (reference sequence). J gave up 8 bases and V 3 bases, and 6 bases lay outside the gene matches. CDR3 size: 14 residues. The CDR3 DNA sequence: TGTGCCAGCAGCCAGGTGGGACAGGGGAAAGGCTACACCTTC. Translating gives CASSQVGQGKGYTF.

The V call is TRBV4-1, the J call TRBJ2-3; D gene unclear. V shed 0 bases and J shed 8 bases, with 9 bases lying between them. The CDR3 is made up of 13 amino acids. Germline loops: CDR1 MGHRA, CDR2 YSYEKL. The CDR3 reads CASSQDSEGTQYF. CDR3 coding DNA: TGCGCCAGCAGCCAAGATTCGGAAGGTACGCAGTATTTT.

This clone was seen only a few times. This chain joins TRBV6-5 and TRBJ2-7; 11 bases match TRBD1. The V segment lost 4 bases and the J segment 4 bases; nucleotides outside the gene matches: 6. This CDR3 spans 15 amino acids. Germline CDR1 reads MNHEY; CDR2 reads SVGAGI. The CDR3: CASSSPGQGVYEQYF. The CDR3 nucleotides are TGTGCCAGCAGTTCTCCGGGACAGGGGGTATACGAGCAGTACTTC.

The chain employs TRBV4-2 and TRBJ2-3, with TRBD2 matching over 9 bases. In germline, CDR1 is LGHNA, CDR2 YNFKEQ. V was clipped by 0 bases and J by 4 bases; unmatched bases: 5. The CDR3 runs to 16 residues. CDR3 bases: TGTGCCAGCAGCCAAGATAGTAGCGGGGGCTCAGATACGCAGTATTTT. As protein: CASSQDSSGGSDTQYF.

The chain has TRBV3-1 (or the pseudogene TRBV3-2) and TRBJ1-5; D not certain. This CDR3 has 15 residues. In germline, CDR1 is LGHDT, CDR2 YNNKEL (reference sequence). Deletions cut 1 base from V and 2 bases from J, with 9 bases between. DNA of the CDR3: TGTGCCAGCAGCCAAGGCGGATTCGGCAATCAGCCCCAGCATTTT. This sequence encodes CASSQGGFGNQPQHF.

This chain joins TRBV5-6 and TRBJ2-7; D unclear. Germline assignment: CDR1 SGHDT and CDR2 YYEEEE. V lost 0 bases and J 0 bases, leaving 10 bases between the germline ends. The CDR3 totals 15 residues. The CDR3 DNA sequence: TGTGCCAGCAGCTTGGTCGACGGTCTCTCCTACGAGCAGTACTTC. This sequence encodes CASSLVDGLSYEQYF. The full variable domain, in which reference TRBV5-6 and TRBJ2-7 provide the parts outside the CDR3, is DAGVTQSPTHLIKTRGQQVTLRCSPKSGHDTVSWYQQALGQGPQFIFQYYEEEERQRGNFPDRFSGHQFPNYSSELNVNALLLGDSALYLCASSLVDGLSYEQYFGPGTRLTVT.

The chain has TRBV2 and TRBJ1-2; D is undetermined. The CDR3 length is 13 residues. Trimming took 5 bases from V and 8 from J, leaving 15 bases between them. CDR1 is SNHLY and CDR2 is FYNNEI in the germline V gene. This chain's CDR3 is CASSNTMDRGYTF. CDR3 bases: TGTGCCAGCAGTAATACTATGGATCGGGGCTACACCTTC.

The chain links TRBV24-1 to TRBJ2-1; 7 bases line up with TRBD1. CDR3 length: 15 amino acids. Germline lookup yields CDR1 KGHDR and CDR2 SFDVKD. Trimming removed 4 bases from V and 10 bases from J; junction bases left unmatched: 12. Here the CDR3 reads CATSDPGTEGDEQFF. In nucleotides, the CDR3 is TGTGCCACCAGTGACCCCGGGACAGAAGGCGACGAGCAGTTCTTC.

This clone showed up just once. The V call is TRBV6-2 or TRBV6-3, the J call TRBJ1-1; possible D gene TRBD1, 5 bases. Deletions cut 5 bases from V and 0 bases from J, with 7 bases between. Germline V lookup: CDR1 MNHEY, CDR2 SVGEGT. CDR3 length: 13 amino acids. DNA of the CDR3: TGTGCCAGCAGTCAACAGGTGAACACTGAAGCTTTCTTT. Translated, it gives CASSQQVNTEAFF.

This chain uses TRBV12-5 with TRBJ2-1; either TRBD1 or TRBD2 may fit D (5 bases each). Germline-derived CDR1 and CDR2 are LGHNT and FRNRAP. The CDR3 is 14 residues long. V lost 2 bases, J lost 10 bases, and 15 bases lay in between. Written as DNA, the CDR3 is TGTGCTAGTGGTTTGTATCCACCGGGGCGGGAGCAGTTCTTC. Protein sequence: CASGLYPPGREQFF.

The CDR3 nucleotides read TGTGCCAGCAGCGTAGGGGTTAGCGGGACCACAGATACGCAGTATTTT. Amino acid sequence: CASSVGVSGTTDTQYF. This chain connects TRBV9 to TRBJ2-3; 8 bases are shared with TRBD2. This CDR3 has 16 amino acids. Unmatched junction bases numbered 5, after V lost 0 bases and J lost 2 bases. Germline lookup yields CDR1 SGDLS and CDR2 YYNGEE.